Below, 23 T cell receptor beta chains from the same sample are listed, as sequenced in a study of cytotoxic CD8 clonotypes in ibrutinib-treated CLL. Profiled with immunoSEQ multiplex PCR; TCRdb holds only in-frame clones, not every one. The table includes about 140,000 clones, roughly 76% detected once. This sample comprised PBMCs, obtained after 24 months of ibrutinib treatment. These receptors were obtained from a human donor with chronic lymphocytic leukemia.

This rearrangement joins TRBV6-5 to TRBJ1-3, with a weak D call TRBD1 (5 bases). The germline V gene encodes CDR1 MNHEY and CDR2 SVGAGI. This CDR3 has 15 amino acids. V was clipped by 6 bases and J by 0 bases, with 12 bases between them. CDR3 nucleotides: TGTGCCAGCAGACTTACAGGCGACTCTGGAAACACCATATATTTT. Its translation: CASRLTGDSGNTIYF.

As for this clone: The junction departs from the called germline gene at one end, perhaps through a read error. The chain links TRBV7-7 to TRBJ2-3; possibly TRBD2 for D (6 bases). Germline-derived CDR1 and CDR2 are SSHAT and FNYEAQ (reference sequence). This CDR3 spans 14 amino acids. The CDR3 coding sequence is TGTGCTAGCAGCCCCACCGGCCGGGGGGATACGCAGTATTTT. Protein product: CASSPTGRGDTQYF.

This clone showed up just once. The chain carries TRBV5-8 and TRBJ2-7; D gene unclear. The CDR3 sequence is 13 residues long. Germline lookup yields CDR1 SGHTS and CDR2 YDEGEE. Between the trimmed V and J ends, which lost 6 bases and 2 bases, there was a span of 12 bases. The CDR3 loop reads CASTDGSPYEQYF. As DNA, the CDR3 is TGTGCCAGCACCGACGGTAGCCCCTACGAGCAGTACTTC.

This clone was seen a single time. The CDR3 protein is CAWSVRSDGSGQYF. The CDR3 DNA follows: TGTGCCTGGAGTGTACGTAGTGACGGGTCCGGGCAGTACTTC. J is TRBJ2-7 and V is TRBV30; D is unclear. Germline CDR1 GTSNPN, CDR2 SVGIG (reference sequence). There are 14 residues in the CDR3. V was clipped by 0 bases and J by 9 bases, with 18 bases between them.

J is TRBJ1-5 and V is TRBV7-8; D possibly corresponds to TRBD1 (5 bases). The CDR3 has 14 amino acids. Germline values: CDR1 SGHVS, CDR2 FQNEAQ. Trimming cost V 0 bases and J 2 bases, with 5 bases left between them. The CDR3, as DNA: TGTGCCAGCAGCTTAGCGGGGGGCAATCAGCCCCAGCATTTT. Protein product: CASSLAGGNQPQHF.

The chain combines TRBV23-1 with TRBJ2-7; 16 bases line up with TRBD2. TRBV23-1 is noted as an ORF with a role that remains uncertain. V gave up 3 bases and J gave up 2 bases; unmatched junction bases: 7. CDR3 length equals 18 residues. CDR3: CASSHSGTSGRETYEQYF. Here the CDR3 DNA reads TGCGCCAGCAGTCATTCCGGGACTAGCGGGAGGGAAACCTACGAGCAGTACTTC.

This chain joins TRBV7-8 and TRBJ2-4; TRBD2 aligns across 8 bases. The V gene's germline CDR1 is SGHVS and CDR2 FQNEAQ. This CDR3 has 16 residues. The trim removed 4 bases at V and 4 bases at J, leaving 9 bases unmatched. The CDR3 coding sequence is TGTGCCAGCAGCTCCAAGTCGACTAGCGCAAAAAACATTCAGTACTTC. Protein sequence: CASSSKSTSAKNIQYF. The variable domain in full, completed from reference TRBV7-8 and TRBJ2-4, reads GAGVSQSPRYKVAKRGQDVALRCDPISGHVSLFWYQQALGQGPEFLTYFQNEAQLDKSGLPSDRFFAERPEGSVSTLKIQRTQQEDSAVYLCASSSKSTSAKNIQYFGAGTRLSVL.

The table lists this clone with many counts. V is TRBV6-1 and J is TRBJ1-2; maybe TRBD1 (5 bases). The ends were cut back, 2 bases at V and 4 bases at J, with 14 bases in the middle. Germline lookup yields CDR1 MNHNS and CDR2 SASEGT. This CDR3 contains 15 residues. CDR3 region: CASSERAGQGYGYTF. The DNA of the CDR3 is TGTGCCAGCAGTGAAAGGGCCGGGCAGGGCTATGGCTACACCTTC.

This rearrangement joins TRBV5-1 to TRBJ2-5; weak D call: TRBD1 (5 bases). Trimming took off 1 base at V and 5 bases at J, with 9 bases between the two ends. CDR1 is SGHRS and CDR2 is YFSETQ in the germline V gene. This CDR3 has 13 amino acids. In nucleotides, the CDR3 is TGCGCCAGCAGCTTGCGTGGGGCTGAGACCCAGTACTTC. Translation gives CASSLRGAETQYF.

The rearrangement uses TRBV21-1 and TRBJ1-3; TRBD1 is the table's D call, not checked against the DNA. TRBV21-1 is an annotated pseudogene. There are 16 residues in the CDR3. In nucleotides, the CDR3 is TGTGCCAGCCTCAGGAGGGGACAGGGCTCTGGAAACACCATATATTTT. Residues: CASLRRGQGSGNTIYF.

This clone was found a few times. CDR3: CASSYQQGVQPQHF. CDR3 bases: TGTGCCAGCAGTTATCAACAGGGCGTTCAGCCCCAGCATTTT. This chain joins TRBV6-5 and TRBJ1-5; tentatively, D is TRBD1 (6 bases). Trimming removed 3 bases at V and 6 bases at J, with 12 bases between. The germline gives CDR1 MNHEY, CDR2 SVGAGI. The CDR3 is 14 residues long.

Only a few counts were recorded for this clone. The chain is built from TRBV5-1 and TRBJ2-1, with D perhaps matching TRBD1 (8 bases). The CDR3 is 15 amino acids. Germline-derived CDR1 and CDR2 are SGHRS and YFSETQ. Trimming pared 5 bases from V and 1 base from J, leaving 13 bases between. The CDR3 coding sequence is TGCGCCAGCAGGCAGCGGGACAGGTCCTACAATGAGCAGTTCTTC. This gives the protein CASRQRDRSYNEQFF.

The V call is TRBV7-8, the J call TRBJ1-1, with TRBD1 as a possible D gene (5 bases). There are 15 residues in the CDR3. Germline CDR1 reads SGHVS; CDR2 reads FQNEAQ. Deletions cut 5 bases from V and 1 base from J, with 14 bases between. CDR3: CASSPQGPQNTEAFF. The CDR3 region has the DNA TGTGCCAGCAGCCCGCAGGGTCCTCAGAACACTGAAGCTTTCTTT.

V usage is TRBV5-1 and J usage is TRBJ2-7; tentatively, D is TRBD1 (6 bases). The CDR3 is 14 amino acids. Germline V gene data show CDR1 as SGHRS and CDR2 as YFSETQ. Trimming took off 4 bases at V and 6 bases at J, with 17 bases between the two ends. The CDR3 bases are TGCGCCAGCAGCCCCAGGACAGCCCCGGGCGAGCAGTACTTC. Protein product: CASSPRTAPGEQYF.

The DNA of the CDR3 is TGTGCCAGCTCAGAGGGGACAGGGGGTAGTCAGCCCCAGCATTTT. This gives the protein CASSEGTGGSQPQHF. The chain has TRBV18 and TRBJ1-5, with 11 bases identical to TRBD1. The CDR3 length is 15 residues. Germline V gene sequence: CDR1 KGHSH, CDR2 LQKENI. V lost 5 bases and J lost 6; bases outside the gene matches: 6.

This clone has just a few counts. This sequence joins TRBV19 and TRBJ2-7; D is undetermined. Germline assignment: CDR1 LNHDA and CDR2 SQIVND (reference sequence). This CDR3 spans 15 amino acids. V was shortened by 3 bases and J by 0 bases, with 12 bases between the two germline ends. For the CDR3, the DNA is TGTGCCAGTAGTATCGGGCCCGCGAGCTCCTACGAGCAGTACTTC. Translating gives CASSIGPASSYEQYF.

Here the CDR3 DNA reads TGTGCCTGGAGTGGGGCTGGAGGTGAAGCTTTCTTT. Translation: CAWSGAGGEAFF. The chain couples TRBV30 to TRBJ1-1, with D hard to call. The germline V gene has CDR1 GTSNPN and CDR2 SVGIG (reference sequence). V was clipped by 1 base and J by 7 bases, with 10 bases between them. The length of the CDR3 is 12 residues.

The rearrangement joins TRBV18 to TRBJ2-7; TRBD2 aligns across 14 bases. Germline lookup yields CDR1 KGHSH and CDR2 LQKENI. J lost 5 bases, V lost 5 bases, and 2 bases had no gene match. The CDR3 has 14 residues. The CDR3 DNA reads as TGTGCCAGCTCAAAGGGACTAGCGGGGGACGAGCAGTACTTC. Its translation: CASSKGLAGDEQYF.

The chain links TRBV7-2 to TRBJ1-1; D gene uncertain. Germline loops: CDR1 SGHTA, CDR2 FQGNSA. V gave up 1 base and J gave up 2 bases, with 5 bases separating them. This CDR3 spans 13 amino acids. The CDR3, as DNA: TGTGCCAGCAGCTTAGGCCGTAACACTGAAGCTTTCTTT. This codes for CASSLGRNTEAFF.

This sequence joins TRBV7-2 and TRBJ2-2; no clear D. Trimming took off 3 bases at V and 8 bases at J, with 4 bases between the two ends. CDR1 is SGHTA and CDR2 is FQGNSA in the germline V gene. The CDR3 has 11 residues. CDR3 coding DNA: TGTGCCAGCAGCTTTATGGGGGAGCTGTTTTTT. Residues: CASSFMGELFF.

V is TRBV6-6 and J is TRBJ2-1, with 10 bases fitting TRBD2. The CDR3 consists of 15 residues. Germline CDR1 is MNHNY and CDR2 is SVGAGI (reference sequence). J was trimmed by 9 bases and V by 6 bases; bases with no gene match: 11. The CDR3 sequence: CASRTTAGGPGEQFF. In DNA form, the CDR3 reads TGTGCCAGCAGGACCACAGCGGGAGGGCCGGGTGAGCAGTTCTTC.

The rearrangement joins TRBV5-1 to TRBJ2-7, with 7 bases identical to TRBD1. The CDR3 is made up of 13 amino acids. J gave up 6 bases and V 4 bases, and 7 bases lay outside the gene matches. CDR1 SGHRS and CDR2 YFSETQ come from the germline V gene. In DNA form, the CDR3 reads TGCGCCAGCAGCCCCTCGACAGGGTCCGAGCAGTACTTC. Translated, it gives CASSPSTGSEQYF.

The gene calls are TRBV28 and TRBJ1-5, with D perhaps matching TRBD1 (6 bases). CDR1 is MDHEN and CDR2 is SYDVKM in the germline V gene. Trimming stripped 1 base from V and 5 bases from J, with 12 bases between. The CDR3 spans 15 residues. The CDR3 DNA follows: TGTGCCAGCAGTTTATTGGGGGCGTCCCATCAGCCCCAGCATTTT. Its protein is CASSLLGASHQPQHF.